These 7 T cell receptor beta chains share one sample of origin, sequenced in a study of blood T cell repertoires in COVID-19. The data were produced by immunoSEQ multiplex PCR, yet TCRdb's version contains in-frame clones alone and is incomplete. The sample yields fewer than 300,000 clones, 75% to 85% seen once. The sequenced sample was peripheral blood. The receptor set was obtained from a man aged 50 to 60 with active or convalescent COVID-19.

V and J are TRBV7-9 and TRBJ2-4, with a possible D match to TRBD1 (6 bases). Germline values: CDR1 SEHNR, CDR2 FQNEAQ (reference sequence). CDR3 length equals 17 residues. The V gene lost 5 bases and the J gene lost 0 bases, with 17 bases spanning the gap. CDR3 in amino acids: CASSRLKGGLAKNIQYF. CDR3 nucleotides: TGTGCCAGCAGCCGCCTCAAAGGGGGTCTAGCCAAAAACATTCAGTACTTC.

This chain joins TRBV5-1 and TRBJ2-1, with TRBD2 identical over 10 bases. This CDR3 is built from 18 residues. The V gene's germline CDR1 is SGHRS and CDR2 YFSETQ. With V trimmed by 4 bases and J by 6 bases, 16 bases remained unmatched. The CDR3 nucleotides are TGCGCCAGCAGCGAGTCGGTCCGGAGCGGGAGGGCCCGCAATGAGCAGTTCTTC. Protein: CASSESVRSGRARNEQFF.

The rearrangement links TRBV15 to TRBJ1-1; D is uncertain. Germline loops: CDR1 LNHNV, CDR2 YYDKDF (reference sequence). The V gene lost 3 bases and the J gene lost 1 base, with 15 bases spanning the gap. This CDR3 spans 16 amino acids. For the CDR3, the DNA is TGTGCCACCAGCAGTCCCCGGCGGGGTACGAACACTGAAGCTTTCTTT. Translation: CATSSPRRGTNTEAFF.

The chain links TRBV2 to TRBJ1-3; no clear D gene. The CDR3 is 14 residues long. CDR1 SNHLY and CDR2 FYNNEI come from the germline V gene. The V gene lost 6 bases and the J gene lost 3 bases, with 12 bases spanning the gap. CDR3: CASRGQWVGNTIYF. CDR3 coding DNA: TGTGCCAGCAGGGGCCAGTGGGTTGGAAACACCATATATTTT.

This chain connects TRBV14 to TRBJ2-3; the match to TRBD2 covers 15 bases. Trimming cost V 4 bases and J 1 base; bases outside gene matches: 9. Germline CDR1 and CDR2: SGHDN and FVKESK. The CDR3 runs 19 residues. DNA of the CDR3: TGTGCCAGCAGCCGAACAGGGACTAGCGGGAGGACTGGCACAGATACGCAGTATTTT. This sequence encodes CASSRTGTSGRTGTDTQYF.

This clone was observed once. This sequence joins TRBV15 and TRBJ1-5; D call uncertain. The CDR3 spans 16 residues. The V end was cut by 0 bases, the J end by 8 bases, with 17 bases between. The germline V gene encodes CDR1 LNHNV and CDR2 YYDKDF (reference sequence). The CDR3 protein is CATSREESRAHEPQHF. For the CDR3, the DNA is TGTGCCACCAGCAGAGAGGAGAGCAGAGCGCACGAGCCCCAGCATTTT.

The rearrangement links TRBV24-1 to TRBJ2-1, with TRBD2 identical over 8 bases. The germline V gene has CDR1 KGHDR and CDR2 SFDVKD. V trimming: 1 base; J trimming: 8 bases; junction bases outside the gene matches: 9. CDR3 length: 16 residues. CDR3 sequence (DNA): TGTGCCACCAGTGATTTAAAGCGGGAGATCAGCGATGAGCAGTTCTTC. Translation: CATSDLKREISDEQFF.